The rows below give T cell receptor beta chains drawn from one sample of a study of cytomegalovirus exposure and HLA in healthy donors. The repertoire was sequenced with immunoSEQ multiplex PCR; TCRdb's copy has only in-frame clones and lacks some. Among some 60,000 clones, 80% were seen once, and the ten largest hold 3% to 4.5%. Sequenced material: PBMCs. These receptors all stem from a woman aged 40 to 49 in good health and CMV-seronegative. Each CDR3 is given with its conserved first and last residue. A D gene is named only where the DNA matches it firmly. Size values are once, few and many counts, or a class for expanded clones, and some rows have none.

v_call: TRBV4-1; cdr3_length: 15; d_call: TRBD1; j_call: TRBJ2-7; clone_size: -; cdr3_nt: TGCGCCAGCAGCCCCCAGCCCCACAGGGGGTCCGAGCAGTACTTC; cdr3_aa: CASSPQPHRGSEQYF
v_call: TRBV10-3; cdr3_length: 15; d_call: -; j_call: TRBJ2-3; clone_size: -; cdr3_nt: TGTGCCATCAGCGAGACTGGCGGGTTCACAGATACGCAGTATTTT; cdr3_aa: CAISETGGFTDTQYF
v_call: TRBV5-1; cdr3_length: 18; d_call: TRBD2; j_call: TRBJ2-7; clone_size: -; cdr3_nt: TGCGCCAGCAGCCGAACGGGGACTAGCGGGAGCTCTACCTACGAGCAGTACTTC; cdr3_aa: CASSRTGTSGSSTYEQYF
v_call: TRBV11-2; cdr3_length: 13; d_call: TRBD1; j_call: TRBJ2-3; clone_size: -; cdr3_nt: TGTGCCAGCAAGGACAGGGGGACAGATACGCAGTATTTT; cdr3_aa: CASKDRGTDTQYF
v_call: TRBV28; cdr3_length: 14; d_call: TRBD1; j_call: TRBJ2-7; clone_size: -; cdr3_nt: TGTGCCAGCAGTTGGGGACAGGCCTTAAACGAGCAGTACTTC; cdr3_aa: CASSWGQALNEQYF
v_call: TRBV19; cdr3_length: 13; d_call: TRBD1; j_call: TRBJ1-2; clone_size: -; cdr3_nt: TGTGCCAGTGCAACAGGGGGGCCGAGTGGCTACACCTTC; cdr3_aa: CASATGGPSGYTF
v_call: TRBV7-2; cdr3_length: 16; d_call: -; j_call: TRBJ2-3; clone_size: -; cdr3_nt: TGTGCCAGCAGCCCTCGGATAGACTGGAGCACAGATACGCAGTATTTT; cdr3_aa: CASSPRIDWSTDTQYF
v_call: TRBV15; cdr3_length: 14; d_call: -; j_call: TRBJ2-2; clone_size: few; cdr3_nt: TGTGCCACCAGCAGAGGTGGGGCCGCCGGGGAGCTGTTTTTT; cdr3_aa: CATSRGGAAGELFF
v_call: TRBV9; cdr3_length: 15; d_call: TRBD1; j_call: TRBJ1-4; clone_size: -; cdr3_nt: TGTGCCAGCAGCGTATTTGGACAGGGGGCTGAAAAACTGTTTTTT; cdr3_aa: CASSVFGQGAEKLFF
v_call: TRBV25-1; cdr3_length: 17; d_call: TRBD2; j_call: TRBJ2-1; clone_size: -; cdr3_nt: TGTGCCAGCAGAACAGGGGCTAGCGGGAGGGCCGGGCTTGAGCAGTTCTTC; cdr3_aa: CASRTGASGRAGLEQFF
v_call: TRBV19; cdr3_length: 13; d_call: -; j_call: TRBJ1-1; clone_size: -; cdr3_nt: TGTGCCAGTAGTAAGTCAGGGCACACTGAAGCTTTCTTT; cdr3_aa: CASSKSGHTEAFF
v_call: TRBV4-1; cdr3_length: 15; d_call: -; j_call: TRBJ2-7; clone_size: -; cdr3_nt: TGCGCCAGCAGCCAAGACGAGACAAGCTACTACGAGCAGTACTTC; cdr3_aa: CASSQDETSYYEQYF
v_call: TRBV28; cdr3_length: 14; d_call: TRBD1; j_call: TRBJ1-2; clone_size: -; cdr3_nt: TGTGCCAGCAGTTTGGGACAGGGATCCGGTGGCTACACCTTC; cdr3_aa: CASSLGQGSGGYTF
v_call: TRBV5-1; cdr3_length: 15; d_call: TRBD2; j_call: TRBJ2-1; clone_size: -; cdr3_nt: TGCGCCAGCAGCTTGGCTAGCGGGAGGAGGTATGAGCAGTTCTTC; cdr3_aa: CASSLASGRRYEQFF
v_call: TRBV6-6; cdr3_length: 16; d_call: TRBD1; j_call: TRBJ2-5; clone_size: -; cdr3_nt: TGTGCCAGCAGCCAAGAGGGGCAGGGGGCGCGAGAGACCCAGTACTTC; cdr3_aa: CASSQEGQGARETQYF
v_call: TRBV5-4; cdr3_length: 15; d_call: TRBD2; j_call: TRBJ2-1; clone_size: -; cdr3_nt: TGTGCCAGCGGCGGGACTAGCGGCTCCTACAATGAGCAGTTCTTC; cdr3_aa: CASGGTSGSYNEQFF
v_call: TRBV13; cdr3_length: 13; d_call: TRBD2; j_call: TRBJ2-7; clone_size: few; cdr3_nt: TGTGCCAGCAAACTTCTAGCGGGAGGGGAGCAGTACTTC; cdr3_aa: CASKLLAGGEQYF
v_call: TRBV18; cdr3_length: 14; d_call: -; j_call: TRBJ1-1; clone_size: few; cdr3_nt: TGTGCCAGCTCACCACCACGGGGTTTGGTGGAAGCTTTCTTT; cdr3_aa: CASSPPRGLVEAFF
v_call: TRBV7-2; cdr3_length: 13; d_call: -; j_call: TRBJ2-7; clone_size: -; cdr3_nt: TGTGCCAGCAGCTTAGTGATCGCGGGAAGGATGCATTTC; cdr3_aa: CASSLVIAGRMHF
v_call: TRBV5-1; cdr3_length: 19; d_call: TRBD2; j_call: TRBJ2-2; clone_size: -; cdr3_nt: TGCGCCAGCAGCTTGGCCGTAGGCGGGAGGGGCCCGAACACCGGGGAGCTGTTTTTT; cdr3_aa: CASSLAVGGRGPNTGELFF
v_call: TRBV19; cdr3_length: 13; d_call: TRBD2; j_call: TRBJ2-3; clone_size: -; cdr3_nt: TGTGCCAGTAGTGGGACTAGCGTAGATACGCAGTATTTT; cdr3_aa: CASSGTSVDTQYF
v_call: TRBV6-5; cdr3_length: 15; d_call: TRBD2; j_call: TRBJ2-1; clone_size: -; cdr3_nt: TGTGCCAGCAGCCGGGGACTACCTTTCTACAATGAGCAGTTCTTC; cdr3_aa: CASSRGLPFYNEQFF
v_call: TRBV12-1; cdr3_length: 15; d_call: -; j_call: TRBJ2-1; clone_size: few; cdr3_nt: TGTGCCAGCAGCTCGAGGGGGACGGGAAACAATGAGCAGTTCTTC; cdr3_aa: CASSSRGTGNNEQFF
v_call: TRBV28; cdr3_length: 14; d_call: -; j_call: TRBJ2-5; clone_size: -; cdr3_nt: TGTGCCAGCAGGGTCAGGATGAGAAGCGAGACCCAGTACTTC; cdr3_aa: CASRVRMRSETQYF
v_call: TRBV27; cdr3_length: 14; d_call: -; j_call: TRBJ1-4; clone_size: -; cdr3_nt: TGTGCCAGCAGTTTAACGACAGGTGGGACGAAATTGTTTTTT; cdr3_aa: CASSLTTGGTKLFF
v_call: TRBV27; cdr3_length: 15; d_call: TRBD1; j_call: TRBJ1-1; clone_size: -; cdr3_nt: TGTGCCAGCAGTTCTGGAGGGACAGGGAACACTGAAGCTTTCTTT; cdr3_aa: CASSSGGTGNTEAFF
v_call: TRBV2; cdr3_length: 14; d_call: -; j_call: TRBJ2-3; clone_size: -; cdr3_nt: TGTGCCAGCAGTGATTATGCAGGGGCAGATACGCAGTATTTT; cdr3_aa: CASSDYAGADTQYF
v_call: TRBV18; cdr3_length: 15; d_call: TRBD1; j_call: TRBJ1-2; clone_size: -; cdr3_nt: TGTGCCAGCTCACCGGGACAGGGGGCCCACTATGGCTACACCTTC; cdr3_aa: CASSPGQGAHYGYTF
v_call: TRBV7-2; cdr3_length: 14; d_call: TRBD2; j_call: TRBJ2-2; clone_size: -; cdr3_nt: TGTGCCAGCAGCTCCCGGACTAGGGCCGGGGAGCTGTTTTTT; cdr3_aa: CASSSRTRAGELFF
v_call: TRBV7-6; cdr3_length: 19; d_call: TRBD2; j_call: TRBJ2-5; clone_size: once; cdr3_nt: TGTGCCAGCAGCCCGGGGGTAGCGGGAGTTCGCGTGCAACAAGAGACCCAGTACTTC; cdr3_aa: CASSPGVAGVRVQQETQYF
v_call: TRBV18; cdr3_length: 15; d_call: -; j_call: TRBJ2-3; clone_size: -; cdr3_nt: TGTGCCAGCTCACCACTCCGGGACTCAAAAGATACGCAGTATTTT; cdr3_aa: CASSPLRDSKDTQYF
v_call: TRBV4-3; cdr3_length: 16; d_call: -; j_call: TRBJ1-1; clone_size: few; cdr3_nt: TGCGCCAGCAGCCAAGATCTTTTTTCGGGGAACACTGAAGCTTTCTTT; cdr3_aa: CASSQDLFSGNTEAFF
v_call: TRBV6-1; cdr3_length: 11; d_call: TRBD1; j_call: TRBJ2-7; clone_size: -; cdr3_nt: TGTGCCAGCAGAGGACAGGGGGGACTGTACTTC; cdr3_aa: CASRGQGGLYF
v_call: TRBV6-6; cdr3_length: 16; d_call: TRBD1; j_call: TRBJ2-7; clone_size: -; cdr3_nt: TGTGCCAGCAGCTCCCCACGGGGCAGGGGGCGTCCCCAGCAGTACTTC; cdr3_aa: CASSSPRGRGRPQQYF
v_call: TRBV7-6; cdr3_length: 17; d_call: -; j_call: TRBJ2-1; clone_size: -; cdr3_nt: TGTGCCAGCAGCTTAGAGCCCCCCCGCTTCTCCTACAATGAGCAGTTCTTC; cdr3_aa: CASSLEPPRFSYNEQFF
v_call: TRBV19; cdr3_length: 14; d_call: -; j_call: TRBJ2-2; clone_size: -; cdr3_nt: TGTGCCAGTAGGGGAACAGGGAACACCGGGGAGCTGTTTTTT; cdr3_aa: CASRGTGNTGELFF
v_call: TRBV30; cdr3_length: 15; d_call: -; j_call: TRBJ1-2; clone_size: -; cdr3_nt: TGTGCCTGGAGTGTACCAAACCGAGGAAACTATGGCTACACCTTC; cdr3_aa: CAWSVPNRGNYGYTF
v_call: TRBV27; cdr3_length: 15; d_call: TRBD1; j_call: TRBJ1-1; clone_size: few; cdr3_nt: TGTGCCAGCAGTTTCAGGGGGAACTTAGGCACTGAAGCTTTCTTT; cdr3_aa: CASSFRGNLGTEAFF
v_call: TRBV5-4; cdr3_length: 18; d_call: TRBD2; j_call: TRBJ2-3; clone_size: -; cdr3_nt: TGTGCCAGCAGCTTGGGGCTAGCGGGGGTAGGGGGCACAGATACGCAGTATTTT; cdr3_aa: CASSLGLAGVGGTDTQYF
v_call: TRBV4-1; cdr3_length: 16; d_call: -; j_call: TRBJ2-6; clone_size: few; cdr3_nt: TGCGCCAGCAGCCACGGGCGGGTCTCTGGGGCCAACGTCCTGACTTTC; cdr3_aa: CASSHGRVSGANVLTF
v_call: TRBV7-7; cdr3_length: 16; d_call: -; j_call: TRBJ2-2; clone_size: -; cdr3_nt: TGTGCTAGCAGCTTAGGTCGGACAGTGAACACCGGGGAGCTGTTTTTT; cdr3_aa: CASSLGRTVNTGELFF
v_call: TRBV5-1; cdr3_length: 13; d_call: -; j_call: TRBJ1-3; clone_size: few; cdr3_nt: TGCGCCAGCAATGAGGGATCTGGAAACACCATATATTTT; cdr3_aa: CASNEGSGNTIYF
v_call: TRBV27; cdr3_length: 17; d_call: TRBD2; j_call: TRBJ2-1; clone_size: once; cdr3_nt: TGTGCCAGCAGTTTATTCGTATGGGGGAGGGCGGGCAATGAGCAGTTCTTC; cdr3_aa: CASSLFVWGRAGNEQFF
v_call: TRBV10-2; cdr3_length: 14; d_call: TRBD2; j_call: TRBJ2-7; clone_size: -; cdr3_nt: TGCGCCAGCAGTGCTGGACTAGTCTCTGGTGAGCAGTACTTC; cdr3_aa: CASSAGLVSGEQYF
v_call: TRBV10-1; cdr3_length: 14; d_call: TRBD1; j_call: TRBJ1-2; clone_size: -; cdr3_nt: TGCGCCAGCAGTGATACCAGGACAGGTCATGGCTACACCTTC; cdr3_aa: CASSDTRTGHGYTF
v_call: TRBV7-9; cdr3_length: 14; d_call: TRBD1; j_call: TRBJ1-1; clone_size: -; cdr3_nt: TGTGCCAGCAGCGCCGGACAGGGGAACACTGAAGCTTTCTTT; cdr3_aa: CASSAGQGNTEAFF
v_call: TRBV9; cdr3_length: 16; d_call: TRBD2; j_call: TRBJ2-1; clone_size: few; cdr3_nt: TGTGCCAGCAGCGTAGGACTAGCGGGTATCTACAATGAGCAGTTCTTC; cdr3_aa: CASSVGLAGIYNEQFF
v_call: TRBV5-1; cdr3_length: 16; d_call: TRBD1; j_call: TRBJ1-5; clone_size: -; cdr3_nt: TGCGCCAGCAGCCCTAGCGGACAGGGTGGGAATCAGCCCCAGCATTTT; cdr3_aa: CASSPSGQGGNQPQHF
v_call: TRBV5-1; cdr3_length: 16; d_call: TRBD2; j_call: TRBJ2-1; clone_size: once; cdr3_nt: TGCGCCAGCAGCCCACCGGGACTAGCGGGAGTAAATGAGCAGTTCTTC; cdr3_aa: CASSPPGLAGVNEQFF
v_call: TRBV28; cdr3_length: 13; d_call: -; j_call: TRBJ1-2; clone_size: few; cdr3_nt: TGTGCCAGCAGTTCCCGAGAGAGGTATGGCTACACCTTC; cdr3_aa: CASSSRERYGYTF
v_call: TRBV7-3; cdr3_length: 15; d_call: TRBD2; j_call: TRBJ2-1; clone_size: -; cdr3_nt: TGTGCCAGCAGCTTATCTAGCGGGAGTTACAATGAGCAGTTCTTC; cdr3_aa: CASSLSSGSYNEQFF
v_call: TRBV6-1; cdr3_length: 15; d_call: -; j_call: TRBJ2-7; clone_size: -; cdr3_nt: TGTGCCAGCACCTTCGACAGGAACCCCTCCTACGAGCAGTACTTC; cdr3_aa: CASTFDRNPSYEQYF
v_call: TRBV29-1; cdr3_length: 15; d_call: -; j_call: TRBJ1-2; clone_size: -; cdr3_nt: TGCAGCGTTGTCCCTCCAGGGGTGGGAGCCTATGGCTACACCTTC; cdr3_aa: CSVVPPGVGAYGYTF
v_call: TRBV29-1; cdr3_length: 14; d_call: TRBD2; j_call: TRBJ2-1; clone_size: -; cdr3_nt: TGCAGCGCCGGGACTAGCGGGGTTTACAATGAGCAGTTCTTC; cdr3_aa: CSAGTSGVYNEQFF